This T cell receptor (beta chain) was documented in a study of shared clonotypes between healthy human individuals. Overall study context: Three CD4 naive, three CD4 memory, two CD8 naive and one CD8 memory plate were used per donor. Study-level findings and limits: Clonotype sharing among donors, it was expected, would be affected by sequencing depth.

Sorted-subset replicate PCR reactions contained roughly 190 ng DNA, corresponding to tens of thousands of T cell genomes. TCRdb's table, derived via immunoSEQ multiplex PCR, lists solely in-frame clones and lacks some. The data show millions of clones, around nine tenths seen once. This clone was observed once. Its antigen is unknown. The CDR3 covers 15 residues. The germline V gene has CDR1 SGDLS and CDR2 YYNGEE. V was shortened by 0 bases and J by 5 bases, with 13 bases between the two germline ends. Sequencing used naive CD4+ T cells sorted from blood. Subset of the sample: CD45RA+ positively selected. The sequence came from a man aged 18 to 30 in good health. The V call is TRBV9, the J call TRBJ2-3, with TRBD2 as a possible D gene (5 bases). The CDR3 sequence: CASSVEDFSRDTQYF. The CDR3 nucleotides are TGTGCCAGCAGCGTAGAGGACTTTTCCCGAGATACGCAGTATTTT.